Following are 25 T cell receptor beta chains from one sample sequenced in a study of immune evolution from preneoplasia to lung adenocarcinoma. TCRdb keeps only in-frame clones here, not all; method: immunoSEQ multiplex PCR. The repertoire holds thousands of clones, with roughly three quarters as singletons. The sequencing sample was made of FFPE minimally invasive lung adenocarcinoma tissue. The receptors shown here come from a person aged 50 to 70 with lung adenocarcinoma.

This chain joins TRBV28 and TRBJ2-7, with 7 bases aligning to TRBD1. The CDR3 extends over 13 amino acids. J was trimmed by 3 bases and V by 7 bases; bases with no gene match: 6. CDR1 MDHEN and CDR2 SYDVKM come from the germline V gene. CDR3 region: CASTRDSLYEQYF. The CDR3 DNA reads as TGTGCCAGCACCCGGGACAGCCTCTACGAGCAGTACTTC. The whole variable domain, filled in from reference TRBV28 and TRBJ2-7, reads DVKVTQSSRYLVKRTGEKVFLECVQDMDHENMFWYRQDPGLGLRLIYFSYDVKMKEKGDIPEGYSVSREKKERFSLILESASTNQTSMYLCASTRDSLYEQYFGPGTRLTVT.

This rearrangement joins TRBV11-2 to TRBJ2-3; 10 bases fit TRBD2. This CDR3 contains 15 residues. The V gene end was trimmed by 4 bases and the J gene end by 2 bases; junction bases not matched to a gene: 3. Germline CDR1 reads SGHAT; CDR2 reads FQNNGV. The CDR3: CASSSLAGVTDTQYF. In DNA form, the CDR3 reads TGTGCCAGCAGCTCTCTAGCGGGGGTCACAGATACGCAGTATTTT.

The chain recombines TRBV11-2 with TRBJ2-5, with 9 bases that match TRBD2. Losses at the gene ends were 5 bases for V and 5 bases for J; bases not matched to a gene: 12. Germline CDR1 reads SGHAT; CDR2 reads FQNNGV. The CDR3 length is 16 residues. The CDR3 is CASSQGAGGPQETQYF. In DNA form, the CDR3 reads TGTGCCAGCAGCCAAGGGGCGGGAGGGCCCCAGGAGACCCAGTACTTC.

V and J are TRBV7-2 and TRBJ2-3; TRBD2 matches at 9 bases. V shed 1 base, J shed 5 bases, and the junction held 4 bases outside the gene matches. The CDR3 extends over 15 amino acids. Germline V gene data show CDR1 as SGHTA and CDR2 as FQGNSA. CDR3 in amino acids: CASSLVGLARDTQYF. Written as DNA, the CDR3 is TGTGCCAGCAGCTTAGTGGGACTAGCCCGAGATACGCAGTATTTT.

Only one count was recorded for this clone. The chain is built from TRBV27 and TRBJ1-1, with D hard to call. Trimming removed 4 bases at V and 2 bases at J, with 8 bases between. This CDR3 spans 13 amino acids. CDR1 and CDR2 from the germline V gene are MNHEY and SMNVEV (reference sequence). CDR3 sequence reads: CASSYNPNTEAFF. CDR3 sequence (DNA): TGTGCCAGCAGTTATAACCCAAACACTGAAGCTTTCTTT.

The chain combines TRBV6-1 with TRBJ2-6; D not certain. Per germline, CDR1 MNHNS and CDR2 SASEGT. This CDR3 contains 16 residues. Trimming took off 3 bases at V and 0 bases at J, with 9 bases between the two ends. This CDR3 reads CASSEAGLSGANVLTF. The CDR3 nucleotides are TGTGCCAGCAGTGAGGCCGGCCTCTCTGGGGCCAACGTCCTGACTTTC.

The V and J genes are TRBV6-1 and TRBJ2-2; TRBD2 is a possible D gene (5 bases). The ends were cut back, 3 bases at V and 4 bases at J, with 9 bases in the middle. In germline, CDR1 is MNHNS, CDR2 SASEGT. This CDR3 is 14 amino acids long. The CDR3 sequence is CASSDEGFTGELFF. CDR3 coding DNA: TGTGCCAGCAGTGACGAGGGATTCACCGGGGAGCTGTTTTTT.

The chain's CDR3 is CAWSVAGTGAGNTIYF. CDR3 in DNA: TGTGCCTGGAGTGTGGCAGGAACAGGGGCTGGAAACACCATATATTTT. V is TRBV30 and J is TRBJ1-3; 7 positions match TRBD1. The ends lost 0 bases at V and 2 bases at J; junction bases unmatched: 7. The CDR3 consists of 16 residues. Looked up from germline, CDR1 is GTSNPN and CDR2 is SVGIG (reference sequence).

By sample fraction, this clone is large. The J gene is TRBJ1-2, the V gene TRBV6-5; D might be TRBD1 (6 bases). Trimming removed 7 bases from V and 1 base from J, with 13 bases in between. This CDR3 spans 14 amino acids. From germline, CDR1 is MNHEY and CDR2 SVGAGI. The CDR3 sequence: CASTSPRGNYGYTF. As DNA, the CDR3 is TGTGCCAGCACTTCGCCCAGGGGTAACTATGGCTACACCTTC.

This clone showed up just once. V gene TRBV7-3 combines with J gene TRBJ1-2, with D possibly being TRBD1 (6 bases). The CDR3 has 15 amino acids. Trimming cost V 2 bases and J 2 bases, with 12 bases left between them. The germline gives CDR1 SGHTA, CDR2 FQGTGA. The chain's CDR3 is CASSLHPGGNYGYTF. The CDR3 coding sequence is TGTGCCAGCAGCTTACATCCCGGGGGCAACTATGGCTACACCTTC.

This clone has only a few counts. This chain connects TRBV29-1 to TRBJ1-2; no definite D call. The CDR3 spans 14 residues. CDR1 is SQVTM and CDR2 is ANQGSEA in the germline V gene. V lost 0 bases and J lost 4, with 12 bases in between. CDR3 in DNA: TGCAGCGTTGAAGAGTCGCCATCGTCCTATGGCTACACCTTC. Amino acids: CSVEESPSSYGYTF.

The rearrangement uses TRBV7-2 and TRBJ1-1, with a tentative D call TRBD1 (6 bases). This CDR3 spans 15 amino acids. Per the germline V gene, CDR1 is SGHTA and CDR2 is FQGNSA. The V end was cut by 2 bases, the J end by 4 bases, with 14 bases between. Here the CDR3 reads CASSLNRGLGTEAFF. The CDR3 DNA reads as TGTGCCAGCAGCTTAAACCGGGGGCTCGGCACTGAAGCTTTCTTT.

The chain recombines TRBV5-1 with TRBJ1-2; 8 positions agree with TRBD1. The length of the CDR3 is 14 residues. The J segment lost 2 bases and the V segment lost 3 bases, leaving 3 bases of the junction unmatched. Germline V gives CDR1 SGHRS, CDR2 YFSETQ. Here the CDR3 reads CASSSGQANYGYTF. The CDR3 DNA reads TGCGCCAGCAGCTCGGGACAGGCGAACTATGGCTACACCTTC.

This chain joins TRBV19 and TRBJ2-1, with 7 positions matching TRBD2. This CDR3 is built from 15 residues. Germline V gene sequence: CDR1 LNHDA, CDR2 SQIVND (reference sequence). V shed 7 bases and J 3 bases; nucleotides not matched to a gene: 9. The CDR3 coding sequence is TGTGCCAGTACCCAAGGGCGGGAGTTCTACAATGAGCAGTTCTTC. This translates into CASTQGREFYNEQFF.

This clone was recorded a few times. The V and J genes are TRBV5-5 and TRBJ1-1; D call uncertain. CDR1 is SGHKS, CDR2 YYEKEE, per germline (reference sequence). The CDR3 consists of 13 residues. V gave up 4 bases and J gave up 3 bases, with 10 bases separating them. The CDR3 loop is CASSPGGYTEAFF. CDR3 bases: TGTGCCAGCAGCCCCGGCGGATACACTGAAGCTTTCTTT.

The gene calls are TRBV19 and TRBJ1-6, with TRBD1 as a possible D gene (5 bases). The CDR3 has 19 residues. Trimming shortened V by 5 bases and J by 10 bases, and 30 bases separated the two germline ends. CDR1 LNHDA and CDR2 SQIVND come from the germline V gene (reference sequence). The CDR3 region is CASSSRKGSRANTRSPLHF. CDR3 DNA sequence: TGTGCCAGTAGTTCCCGTAAGGGGTCACGGGCTAACACTCGATCACCCCTCCACTTT.

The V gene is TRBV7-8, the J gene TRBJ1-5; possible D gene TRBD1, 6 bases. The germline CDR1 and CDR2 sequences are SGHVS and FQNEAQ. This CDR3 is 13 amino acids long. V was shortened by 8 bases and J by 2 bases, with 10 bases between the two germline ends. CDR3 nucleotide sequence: TGTGCCAGCTCCGCAGGGGGCAATCAGCCCCAGCATTTT. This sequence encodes CASSAGGNQPQHF.

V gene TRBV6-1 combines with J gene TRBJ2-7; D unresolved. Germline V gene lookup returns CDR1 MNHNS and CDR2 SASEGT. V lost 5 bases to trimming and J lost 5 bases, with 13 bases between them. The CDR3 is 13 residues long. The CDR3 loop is CASSFYPLDEQYF. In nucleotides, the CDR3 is TGTGCCAGCAGTTTCTACCCTTTGGACGAGCAGTACTTC.

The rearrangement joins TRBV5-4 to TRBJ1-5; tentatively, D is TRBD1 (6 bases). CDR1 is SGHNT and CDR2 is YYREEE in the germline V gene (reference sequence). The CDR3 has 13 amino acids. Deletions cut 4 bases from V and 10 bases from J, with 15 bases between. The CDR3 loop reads CASSPESGGPQHF. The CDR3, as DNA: TGTGCCAGCAGCCCTGAGTCCGGGGGCCCCCAGCATTTT.

This chain's CDR3 is CASSEISSATNEKLFF. The CDR3 DNA reads TGTGCCAGCAGTGAAATAAGCTCTGCAACTAATGAAAAACTGTTTTTT. V gene TRBV25-1 combines with J gene TRBJ1-4, with D hard to call. With 2 bases removed from V and 0 bases from J, the gap between germline ends came to 10 bases. Germline V lookup: CDR1 MGHDK, CDR2 SYGVNS. The CDR3 sequence is 16 residues long.

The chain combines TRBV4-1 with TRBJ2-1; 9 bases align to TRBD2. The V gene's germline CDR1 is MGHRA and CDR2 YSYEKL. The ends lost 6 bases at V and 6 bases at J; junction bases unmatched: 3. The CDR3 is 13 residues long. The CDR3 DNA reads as TGCGCCAGCAGGCGGGAGGGAAGCAATGAGCAGTTCTTC. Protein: CASRREGSNEQFF.

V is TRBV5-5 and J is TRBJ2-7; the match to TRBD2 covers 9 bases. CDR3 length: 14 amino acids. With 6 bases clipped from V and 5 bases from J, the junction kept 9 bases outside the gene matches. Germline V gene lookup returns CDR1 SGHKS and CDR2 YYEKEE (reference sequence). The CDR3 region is CASNPLAGTNEQYF. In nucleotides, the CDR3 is TGTGCCAGCAACCCGCTAGCGGGAACAAACGAGCAGTACTTC.

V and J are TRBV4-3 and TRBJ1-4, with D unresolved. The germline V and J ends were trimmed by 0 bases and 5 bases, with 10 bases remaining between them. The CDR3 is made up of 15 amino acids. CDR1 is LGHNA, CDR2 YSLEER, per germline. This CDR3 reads CASSQDVAENEKLFF. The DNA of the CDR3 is TGCGCCAGCAGCCAAGATGTGGCGGAGAATGAAAAACTGTTTTTT.

CDR3 region: CASKGTNYNEQFF. The DNA for the CDR3 is TGTGCCAGCAAGGGGACCAACTACAATGAGCAGTTCTTC. The V and J genes are TRBV28 and TRBJ2-1; D could derive from TRBD1 or TRBD2 (5 bases each). The CDR3 length is 13 residues. CDR1 and CDR2 from the germline V gene are MDHEN and SYDVKM. The V end was cut by 7 bases, the J end by 3 bases, with 10 bases between. The full variable domain, rest sourced from reference TRBV28 and TRBJ2-1, is DVKVTQSSRYLVKRTGEKVFLECVQDMDHENMFWYRQDPGLGLRLIYFSYDVKMKEKGDIPEGYSVSREKKERFSLILESASTNQTSMYLCASKGTNYNEQFFGPGTRLTVL.

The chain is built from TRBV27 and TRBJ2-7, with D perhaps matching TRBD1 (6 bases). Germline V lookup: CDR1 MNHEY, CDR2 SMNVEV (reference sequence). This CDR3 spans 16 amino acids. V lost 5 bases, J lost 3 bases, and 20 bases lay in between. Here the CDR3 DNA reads TGTGCCAGCAGTCTGGGGGCCGGGACCGCGAACTACGAGCAGTACTTC. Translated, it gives CASSLGAGTANYEQYF.